A selection of T cell receptor beta chains follows, all from one sample in a study of cytomegalovirus exposure and HLA in healthy donors. Profiled with immunoSEQ multiplex PCR; TCRdb holds only in-frame clones, not every one. The sample holds 120,000 to 150,000 clones, roughly nine tenths seen once. The sequenced sample was PBMCs. The receptors come from a man between 18 and 29 years old in good health and CMV-seronegative. CDR3s include the opening cysteine and the closing phenylalanine or tryptophan. A D gene is named only where the DNA matches it firmly. Part of the rows lack a size; the others show once, few, many or a class for expanded clones.

j_call v_call clone_size d_call cdr3_aa cdr3_nt
TRBJ1-2 TRBV6-1 - - CASSSTGGINYGYTF TGTGCCAGCAGTAGCACGGGGGGCATTAACTATGGCTACACCTTC
TRBJ2-1 TRBV15 - TRBD2 CATSRVRTRSYNEQFF TGTGCCACCAGCAGAGTTAGGACTAGGAGCTACAATGAGCAGTTCTTC
TRBJ1-3 TRBV4-3 - - CASSQSGAGNTIYF TGCGCCAGCAGCCAATCGGGGGCTGGAAACACCATATATTTT
TRBJ1-3 TRBV28 - TRBD1 CASSPADRVSGNTIYF TGTGCCAGCAGTCCAGCAGACAGGGTATCCGGAAACACCATATATTTT
TRBJ2-3 TRBV5-1 - - CASSLWTDTDTQYF TGCGCCAGCAGCTTATGGACAGACACAGATACGCAGTATTTT
TRBJ1-5 TRBV29-1 few TRBD1 CSPGQGPKHF TGCAGCCCGGGACAGGGGCCAAAGCATTTT
TRBJ1-5 TRBV19 - TRBD1 CASSMITGASNQPQHF TGTGCCAGTAGTATGATAACAGGGGCCAGCAATCAGCCCCAGCATTTT
TRBJ2-7 TRBV5-6 - TRBD1 CASSSLTGVDEQYF TGTGCCAGCAGCTCCCTGACAGGGGTGGACGAGCAGTACTTC
TRBJ2-2 TRBV18 few - CASSPPPGDTGELFF TGTGCCAGCTCACCACCCCCAGGGGACACCGGGGAGCTGTTTTTT
TRBJ2-5 TRBV29-1 - TRBD1 CSVVWTGGETQYF TGCAGCGTTGTCTGGACAGGAGGAGAGACCCAGTACTTC
TRBJ1-1 TRBV29-1 - TRBD1 CSVATGTNTEAFF TGCAGCGTCGCGACAGGGACGAACACTGAAGCTTTCTTT
TRBJ1-1 TRBV7-9 - TRBD1 CASSLEQGAEAFF TGTGCCAGCAGCTTAGAACAGGGGGCTGAAGCTTTCTTT
TRBJ2-1 TRBV19 few TRBD1 CASARQGSYNEQFF TGTGCCAGTGCACGACAGGGATCCTACAATGAGCAGTTCTTC
TRBJ2-3 TRBV5-1 - - CASRRGLPNFTDTQYF TGCGCCAGCAGAAGGGGACTCCCGAATTTCACAGATACGCAGTATTTT
TRBJ2-5 TRBV6-1 - - CASRGGASQETQYF TGTGCCAGCAGGGGTGGGGCTTCTCAAGAGACCCAGTACTTC
TRBJ2-7 TRBV28 - TRBD2 CASSPGIAGGKGGSPYEQYF TGTGCCAGCAGCCCCGGGATAGCGGGAGGGAAGGGTGGAAGTCCCTACGAGCAGTACTTC
TRBJ2-5 TRBV19 - - CASSMSVMRETQYF TGTGCCAGTAGTATGTCGGTAATGCGGGAGACCCAGTACTTC
TRBJ2-1 TRBV6-5 - - CASSSSGGGGNEQFF TGTGCCAGCAGTTCGTCCGGGGGAGGAGGTAATGAGCAGTTCTTC
TRBJ1-3 TRBV5-1 - - CASSLGQGNTIYF TGCGCCAGCAGCTTGGGGCAGGGAAACACCATATATTTT
TRBJ2-5 TRBV18 - TRBD2 CASSLKRGQETQYF TGTGCCAGCTCACTGAAGCGGGGCCAAGAGACCCAGTACTTC
TRBJ2-3 TRBV28 - - CASSSPTVTDTQYF TGTGCCAGCAGTTCCCCGACTGTTACAGATACGCAGTATTTT
TRBJ2-1 TRBV19 - - CASSIFGEVGDEQFF TGTGCCAGTAGTATATTTGGGGAGGTAGGCGATGAGCAGTTCTTC
TRBJ2-2 TRBV7-2 - - CASSSTLGELFF -
TRBJ2-2 TRBV7-2 - TRBD1 CASSLVGQGTTGELFF TGTGCCAGCAGCCTGGTGGGACAGGGTACCACCGGGGAGCTGTTTTTT
TRBJ2-2 TRBV5-1 - TRBD2 CASSFSWGAGVNTGELFF TGCGCCAGCAGCTTCTCCTGGGGAGCGGGGGTAAACACCGGGGAGCTGTTTTTT
TRBJ2-1 TRBV4-2 - TRBD2 CASSHPGTSVNEQFF TGTGCCAGCAGCCATCCCGGGACTAGCGTCAATGAGCAGTTCTTC
TRBJ2-3 TRBV10-2 - - CASSESGGADTQYF TGCGCCAGCAGTGAGTCCGGGGGTGCAGATACGCAGTATTTT
TRBJ1-1 TRBV7-9 - - CASSLQNTEAFF TGTGCCAGCAGCTTACAGAACACTGAAGCTTTCTTT
TRBJ2-6 TRBV4-3 - - CASSQERGSGANVLTF TGCGCCAGCAGCCAAGAGCGCGGCTCTGGGGCCAACGTCCTGACTTTC
TRBJ1-4 TRBV6-1 - - CASKAGTSDEKLFF TGTGCCAGCAAGGCCGGGACTTCAGATGAAAAACTGTTTTTT
TRBJ2-5 TRBV6-1 - - CASSAPPLAETQYF TGTGCCAGCAGTGCCCCCCCCTTGGCCGAGACCCAGTACTTC
TRBJ1-3 TRBV27 - - CASSLSPGSGNTIYF TGTGCCAGCAGTTTATCGCCCGGGTCCGGAAACACCATATATTTT